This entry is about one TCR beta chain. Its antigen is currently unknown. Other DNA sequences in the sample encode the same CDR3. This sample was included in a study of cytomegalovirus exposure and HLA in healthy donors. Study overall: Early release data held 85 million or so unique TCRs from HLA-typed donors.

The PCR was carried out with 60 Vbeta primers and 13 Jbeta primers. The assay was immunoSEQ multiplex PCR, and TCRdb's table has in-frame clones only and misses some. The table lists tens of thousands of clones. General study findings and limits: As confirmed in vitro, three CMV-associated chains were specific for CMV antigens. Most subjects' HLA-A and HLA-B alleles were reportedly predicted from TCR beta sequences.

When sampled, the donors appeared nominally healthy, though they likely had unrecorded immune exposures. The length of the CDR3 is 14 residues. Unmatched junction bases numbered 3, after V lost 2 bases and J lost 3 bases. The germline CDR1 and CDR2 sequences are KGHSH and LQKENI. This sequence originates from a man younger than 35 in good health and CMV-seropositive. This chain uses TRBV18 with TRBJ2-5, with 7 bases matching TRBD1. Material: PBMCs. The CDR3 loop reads CASSPNRGKETQYF. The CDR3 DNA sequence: TGTGCCAGCTCACCAAACAGGGGAAAAGAGACCCAGTACTTC.